This T cell receptor beta chain was obtained from a study of PD-L1 blockade in urothelial cancer. Study in general: The year 2014 saw patients start atezolizumab, 1,200 mg intravenously every 3 weeks. Prior exposure to chemotherapy in patients amounted to 0 to 3 regimens received. The authors examined blood 3 weeks (second dose) and 6 weeks after treatment start.

TCRdb keeps only in-frame clones here, not all; method: immunoSEQ multiplex PCR. Of around 33,000 clones listed, around 82% were seen once; the top ten hold roughly 7.1%. This CDR3 region has 13 residues. Trimming cost V 2 bases and J 4 bases, with 8 bases left between them. CDR1 and CDR2 from the germline V gene are SEHNR and FQNEAQ (reference sequence). Sample time point: pretreatment peripheral blood. Peripheral blood mononuclear cells were collected from every patient before and during treatment, yielding between 1 and 8 samples per patient. This sequence joins TRBV7-9 and TRBJ1-1; D perhaps matches TRBD1 (5 bases). Sequenced here: PBMCs, sampled around atezolizumab (anti-PD-L1) treatment. The TCR originated in a man in his 60s with urothelial cancer. CDR3: CASSLRGGTEAFF. The CDR3 DNA reads as TGTGCCAGCAGCTTACGGGGGGGCACTGAAGCTTTCTTT.